A selection of T cell receptor beta chains follows, all from one sample in a study of T cell responses to AZD1222 COVID-19 vaccine. Clones were read by immunoSEQ multiplex PCR, and TCRdb kept only the in-frame ones, dropping some. The sample has 100,000 to 150,000 clones, about 88% seen once. The sequencing used peripheral blood, collected on day 0 of AZD1222 vaccination. These TCRs come from an adult in good health. Both conserved end residues are part of each CDR3. The D gene is left open where the match is weak. Some rows mark clone size as missing; the rest say once, few, many or name a class of expanded clone.

CDR3nt: TGCGCCAGCAGACCTGGGACGGGTAATGAAAAACTGTTTTTT
CDR3aa: CASRPGTGNEKLFF
d_gene: .
j_gene: TRBJ1-4
abundance: .
v_gene: TRBV5-1

CDR3nt: TGTGCCAGCAGTTATCTAGCGACTAGCACAGATACGCAGTATTTT
CDR3aa: CASSYLATSTDTQYF
d_gene: .
j_gene: TRBJ2-3
abundance: .
v_gene: TRBV6-2/TRBV6-3

CDR3nt: TGTGCCAGCAGCTTTTCCGGGATTGGACCCGGGGAGCTGTTTTTT
CDR3aa: CASSFSGIGPGELFF
d_gene: .
j_gene: TRBJ2-2
abundance: .
v_gene: TRBV11-2

CDR3nt: TGTGCCAGTATCCCTTTTGTCACTAGCAATCAGCCCCAGCATTTT
CDR3aa: CASIPFVTSNQPQHF
d_gene: .
j_gene: TRBJ1-5
abundance: .
v_gene: TRBV19

CDR3nt: TGTGCCAGCAGCCGCCGGTTTAACACTGAAGCTTTCTTT
CDR3aa: CASSRRFNTEAFF
d_gene: .
j_gene: TRBJ1-1
abundance: .
v_gene: TRBV7-2

CDR3nt: TGTGCCAGCAGCCTAACCGACAGCGTTACCTACGAGCAGTACTTC
CDR3aa: CASSLTDSVTYEQYF
d_gene: .
j_gene: TRBJ2-7
abundance: .
v_gene: TRBV5-8

CDR3nt: TGTGCCAGCAGCTTAGGGGTAAACACCGGGGAGCTGTTTTTT
CDR3aa: CASSLGVNTGELFF
d_gene: .
j_gene: TRBJ2-2
abundance: .
v_gene: TRBV7-2

CDR3nt: TGTGCCAGTAGGTCACAGGGATTTGGCAATCAGCCCCAGCATTTT
CDR3aa: CASRSQGFGNQPQHF
d_gene: .
j_gene: TRBJ1-5
abundance: .
v_gene: TRBV19

CDR3nt: TGTGCCAGCAGCTTAGTAGCGGATCCCCAAGAGACCCAGTACTTC
CDR3aa: CASSLVADPQETQYF
d_gene: .
j_gene: TRBJ2-5
abundance: .
v_gene: TRBV7-2

CDR3nt: TGTGCCAGCAGCCAAGATATAAGACAGGGGGGAGAAAAACTGTTTTTT
CDR3aa: CASSQDIRQGGEKLFF
d_gene: TRBD1
j_gene: TRBJ1-4
abundance: .
v_gene: TRBV4-2

CDR3nt: TGTGCCAGCAGCCGAATACCGAACACTGAAGCTTTCTTT
CDR3aa: CASSRIPNTEAFF
d_gene: .
j_gene: TRBJ1-1
abundance: .
v_gene: TRBV7-3

CDR3nt: TGTGCCAGCAGCCCCCAGCCAATACGATACGAGCAGTACTTC
CDR3aa: CASSPQPIRYEQYF
d_gene: .
j_gene: TRBJ2-7
abundance: .
v_gene: TRBV16

CDR3nt: TGTGCCACCAGCCGGGGGGACACTGAAGCTTTCTTT
CDR3aa: CATSRGDTEAFF
d_gene: .
j_gene: TRBJ1-1
abundance: .
v_gene: TRBV15

CDR3nt: TGCGCCAGCAGCCAAGATGTATCGGGCGAGCAGTACTTC
CDR3aa: CASSQDVSGEQYF
d_gene: .
j_gene: TRBJ2-7
abundance: .
v_gene: TRBV4-3

CDR3nt: TGTGCCAGCAAAGAGCTTGGGGACTTAAGCTTGAACAATGAGCAGTTCTTC
CDR3aa: CASKELGDLSLNNEQFF
d_gene: .
j_gene: TRBJ2-1
abundance: once
v_gene: TRBV13

CDR3nt: TGTGCCAGCTCTCAGGGACAGGCGGGAGAGCAGTACTTC
CDR3aa: CASSQGQAGEQYF
d_gene: TRBD1
j_gene: TRBJ2-7
abundance: few
v_gene: TRBV18

CDR3nt: TGTGCCAGCAGTGACTCGAATTATAACAATGAGCAGTTCTTC
CDR3aa: CASSDSNYNNEQFF
d_gene: .
j_gene: TRBJ2-1
abundance: few
v_gene: TRBV6-4

CDR3nt: TGTGCCAGTAGTAAAGACAGGAACACTGAAGCTTTCTTT
CDR3aa: CASSKDRNTEAFF
d_gene: .
j_gene: TRBJ1-1
abundance: once
v_gene: TRBV19

CDR3nt: TGTGCCAGCAGTCCTGGGATGGCTAACTCCTACGAGCAGTACTTC
CDR3aa: CASSPGMANSYEQYF
d_gene: .
j_gene: TRBJ2-7
abundance: once
v_gene: TRBV7-2

CDR3nt: TGTGCCAGCAGCTTAGGGGACAGCTTGAGTGAGCAGTACTTC
CDR3aa: CASSLGDSLSEQYF
d_gene: TRBD1
j_gene: TRBJ2-7
abundance: .
v_gene: TRBV7-2

CDR3nt: TGTGCCAGCAGCCAAGGGACAGGGGGCTCTGGGGCCAACGTCCTGACTTTC
CDR3aa: CASSQGTGGSGANVLTF
d_gene: TRBD1
j_gene: TRBJ2-6
abundance: .
v_gene: TRBV3-1/TRBV3-2

CDR3nt: TGTGCCAGCAGTGAAAGTCGAGGGACAGACACCGGGGAGCTGTTTTTT
CDR3aa: CASSESRGTDTGELFF
d_gene: TRBD1
j_gene: TRBJ2-2
abundance: .
v_gene: TRBV25-1

CDR3nt: TGCGCCAGCAGCTTGACAGGGGGCGGGGAGACCCAGTACTTC
CDR3aa: CASSLTGGGETQYF
d_gene: TRBD1
j_gene: TRBJ2-5
abundance: .
v_gene: TRBV5-1

CDR3nt: TGTGCCAGCACCACCTTGGGACAGGGACACACCGGGGAGCTGTTTTTT
CDR3aa: CASTTLGQGHTGELFF
d_gene: TRBD1
j_gene: TRBJ2-2
abundance: once
v_gene: TRBV13

CDR3nt: TGTGCCAGCAGCCCTCAACAGGCCACTGAAGCTTTCTTT
CDR3aa: CASSPQQATEAFF
d_gene: .
j_gene: TRBJ1-1
abundance: once
v_gene: TRBV11-2

CDR3nt: TGTGCCAGCTCACCTAGGACTAGCGACCCCGGTGAGCAGTTCTTC
CDR3aa: CASSPRTSDPGEQFF
d_gene: TRBD2
j_gene: TRBJ2-1
abundance: .
v_gene: TRBV18

CDR3nt: TGTGCCACTAAGCCTGGACTGTACACTGAAGCTTTCTTT
CDR3aa: CATKPGLYTEAFF
d_gene: .
j_gene: TRBJ1-1
abundance: .
v_gene: TRBV19

CDR3nt: TGCGCCAGCAGGGGGACTAGCGAGATGGAGACCCAGTACTTC
CDR3aa: CASRGTSEMETQYF
d_gene: TRBD2
j_gene: TRBJ2-5
abundance: .
v_gene: TRBV5-1

CDR3nt: TGTGCCAGCAGCGTGGTACAGGCGACGGATACGCAGTATTTT
CDR3aa: CASSVVQATDTQYF
d_gene: .
j_gene: TRBJ2-3
abundance: .
v_gene: TRBV9

CDR3nt: TGCAGCGTTGAAGATCGAGGCCGTAACTATGGCTACACCTTC
CDR3aa: CSVEDRGRNYGYTF
d_gene: .
j_gene: TRBJ1-2
abundance: .
v_gene: TRBV29-1

CDR3nt: TGTGCCAGCAGCTTATTAGAGACCCAGTACTTC
CDR3aa: CASSLLETQYF
d_gene: .
j_gene: TRBJ2-5
abundance: .
v_gene: TRBV7-2

CDR3nt: TGTGCCAGCTCACCACCGCGACAGAACGTTCGGGGAAACACCATATATTTT
CDR3aa: CASSPPRQNVRGNTIYF
d_gene: .
j_gene: TRBJ1-3
abundance: .
v_gene: TRBV18

CDR3nt: TGTGCCACCGAAAGCACAGATACGCAGTATTTT
CDR3aa: CATESTDTQYF
d_gene: .
j_gene: TRBJ2-3
abundance: .
v_gene: TRBV24-1

CDR3nt: TGTGCCTGGGCCCCAGGGAGAGAGACCCAGTACTTC
CDR3aa: CAWAPGRETQYF
d_gene: .
j_gene: TRBJ2-5
abundance: once
v_gene: TRBV30

CDR3nt: TGTGCCAGCACCTGGGGGGGCCACACCGGGGAGCTGTTTTTT
CDR3aa: CASTWGGHTGELFF
d_gene: .
j_gene: TRBJ2-2
abundance: .
v_gene: TRBV7-2

CDR3nt: TGTGCCAGCAGCGAATTCCGAAACTATGGCTACACCTTC
CDR3aa: CASSEFRNYGYTF
d_gene: .
j_gene: TRBJ1-2
abundance: .
v_gene: TRBV3-1/TRBV3-2

CDR3nt: TGCGCCAGCAGCTTGGAGGTCAGGGTGGCATACGAGCAGTACTTC
CDR3aa: CASSLEVRVAYEQYF
d_gene: .
j_gene: TRBJ2-7
abundance: .
v_gene: TRBV5-1

CDR3nt: TGTGCCAGCAGTTTCGGGGAGCTGTTTTTT
CDR3aa: CASSFGELFF
d_gene: .
j_gene: TRBJ2-2
abundance: .
v_gene: TRBV12-3/TRBV12-4

CDR3nt: TGTGCCAGCTCACCGATGACAGGTTCGGCGGCGCGAGACGGAACAAACGGCTACACCTTC
CDR3aa: CASSPMTGSAARDGTNGYTF
d_gene: .
j_gene: TRBJ1-2
abundance: .
v_gene: TRBV18

CDR3nt: TGTGCCAGCAGCTTAGTAGGGACGGATAACTATGGCTACACCTTC
CDR3aa: CASSLVGTDNYGYTF
d_gene: .
j_gene: TRBJ1-2
abundance: .
v_gene: TRBV7-2

CDR3nt: TGTGCCAGTAGTATAGATTACGCAGGCCTTATGAACATCGGGGAGCTGTTTTTT
CDR3aa: CASSIDYAGLMNIGELFF
d_gene: .
j_gene: TRBJ2-2
abundance: .
v_gene: TRBV19

CDR3nt: TGTGCCAGCAGCCCAGCGGGATGGAACTATGGCTACACCTTC
CDR3aa: CASSPAGWNYGYTF
d_gene: .
j_gene: TRBJ1-2
abundance: .
v_gene: TRBV11-2

CDR3nt: TGTGCCAGCAAAGCTAGCCCCCTGGAGAACACCATATATTTT
CDR3aa: CASKASPLENTIYF
d_gene: .
j_gene: TRBJ1-3
abundance: once
v_gene: TRBV7-2

CDR3nt: TGTGCCAGCAGATCCACAGGGTTTGAAGCTTTCTTT
CDR3aa: CASRSTGFEAFF
d_gene: .
j_gene: TRBJ1-1
abundance: .
v_gene: TRBV11-1

CDR3nt: TGTGCCAGCAGCTTAGGTGGTGGGGGCCAAGAGACCCAGTACTTC
CDR3aa: CASSLGGGGQETQYF
d_gene: .
j_gene: TRBJ2-5
abundance: .
v_gene: TRBV7-7

CDR3nt: TGCGCCAGCAGCCAAGATGATTCGGAGACCTATGGCTACACCTTC
CDR3aa: CASSQDDSETYGYTF
d_gene: .
j_gene: TRBJ1-2
abundance: .
v_gene: TRBV4-1

CDR3nt: TGTGCCAGCAGCGCAACTAGCGGGGGCAGGGCCGGGGAGCTGTTTTTT
CDR3aa: CASSATSGGRAGELFF
d_gene: TRBD2
j_gene: TRBJ2-2
abundance: .
v_gene: TRBV5-6

CDR3nt: TGTGCCAGCATGGGTGCGGCGAACACTGAAGCTTTCTTT
CDR3aa: CASMGAANTEAFF
d_gene: .
j_gene: TRBJ1-1
abundance: once
v_gene: TRBV27

CDR3nt: TGCGCCAGCACCGAACTGCCTGGACAGCTTCCCTATGGCTACACCTTC
CDR3aa: CASTELPGQLPYGYTF
d_gene: .
j_gene: TRBJ1-2
abundance: .
v_gene: TRBV5-1

CDR3nt: TGTGCCAGCAGGAACAGACAGGGGACCTACGAGCAGTACTTC
CDR3aa: CASRNRQGTYEQYF
d_gene: TRBD1
j_gene: TRBJ2-7
abundance: few
v_gene: TRBV27

CDR3nt: TGTGCCAGCTCACCCGTACCGGGACAGGGACAAGCTTTCTTT
CDR3aa: CASSPVPGQGQAFF
d_gene: TRBD1
j_gene: TRBJ1-1
abundance: .
v_gene: TRBV18

CDR3nt: TGTGCCAGCTCACCGGCCGGGACAGCTCCCGGGGAGCAGTACTTC
CDR3aa: CASSPAGTAPGEQYF
d_gene: TRBD1
j_gene: TRBJ2-7
abundance: .
v_gene: TRBV18

CDR3nt: TGCAGTGCTAGTGCCGGGGCGGCCGGCACTGAAGCTTTCTTT
CDR3aa: CSASAGAAGTEAFF
d_gene: .
j_gene: TRBJ1-1
abundance: .
v_gene: TRBV20-1

CDR3nt: TGTGCCAGCAGCTTAGGTATAGACTATGGCTACACCTTC
CDR3aa: CASSLGIDYGYTF
d_gene: .
j_gene: TRBJ1-2
abundance: once
v_gene: TRBV7-2

CDR3nt: TGTGCCAGCAGCTTCGACTCTTACACAGATACGCAGTATTTT
CDR3aa: CASSFDSYTDTQYF
d_gene: .
j_gene: TRBJ2-3
abundance: .
v_gene: TRBV5-6

CDR3nt: TGTGCCAGCAGCCAAGCTCGGTCTAGCGGTCAAGAGACCCAGTACTTC
CDR3aa: CASSQARSSGQETQYF
d_gene: TRBD2
j_gene: TRBJ2-5
abundance: .
v_gene: TRBV3-1/TRBV3-2

CDR3nt: TGTGCCAGCAGCCCTAAAGGCATGGCAGGGGCTTTCTTT
CDR3aa: CASSPKGMAGAFF
d_gene: .
j_gene: TRBJ1-1
abundance: .
v_gene: TRBV5-6

CDR3nt: TGTGCCAGCAGCTCCTACGGAGGGGGCGCCCGAAATGAGCAGTTCTTC
CDR3aa: CASSSYGGGARNEQFF
d_gene: .
j_gene: TRBJ2-1
abundance: .
v_gene: TRBV7-9